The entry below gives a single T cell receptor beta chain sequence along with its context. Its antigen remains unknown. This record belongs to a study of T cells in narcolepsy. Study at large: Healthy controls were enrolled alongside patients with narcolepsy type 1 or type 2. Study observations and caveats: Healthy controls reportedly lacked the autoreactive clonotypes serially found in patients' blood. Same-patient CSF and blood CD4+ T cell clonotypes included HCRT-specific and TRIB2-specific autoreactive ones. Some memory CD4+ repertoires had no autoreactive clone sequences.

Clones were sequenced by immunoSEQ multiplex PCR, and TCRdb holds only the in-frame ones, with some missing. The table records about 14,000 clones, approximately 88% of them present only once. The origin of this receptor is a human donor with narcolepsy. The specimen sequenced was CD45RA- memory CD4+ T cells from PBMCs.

The CDR3 loop reads CASSQGPARANYGYTF. The CDR3 DNA follows: TGCGCCAGCAGCCAGGGGCCCGCGAGAGCTAACTATGGCTACACCTTC. This chain connects TRBV4-1 to TRBJ1-2; D is perhaps TRBD1 (5 bases). This CDR3 comprises 16 residues. Trimming shortened V by 3 bases and J by 0 bases, and 14 bases separated the two germline ends. The germline V gene encodes CDR1 MGHRA and CDR2 YSYEKL.